A selection of T cell receptor beta chains follows, all from one sample in a study of T-cell reconstitution after alpha-beta-depleted transplantation in children. TCRdb re-called the PCR reads through MiXCR, storing one row per CDR3 protein. Of some 240,000 distinct CDR3 sequences in the sample, around 11% are singletons; the top ten hold roughly 2.6%. The material sequenced was PBMCs from the stem cell graft donor, taken from the stem cell graft. The receptors stem from a human donor who donated a stem cell graft to a child with acute lymphoblastic leukemia. CDR3s include the opening cysteine and the closing phenylalanine or tryptophan. D genes are given only for firm matches. The size entry is marked missing in some rows and otherwise reads once, few, many or a size class.

>TRBJ2-5|many|TRBV28|TRBD1
TGTGCCAGCAGCTACACGACAGGGCACGAGACCCAGTACTTC
CASSYTTGHETQYF
>TRBJ2-3|few|TRBV9|TRBD2
TGTGCCAGCAGCGGTTTCGGGACTAAAACAGATACGCAGTATTTT
CASSGFGTKTDTQYF
>TRBJ2-3|many|TRBV20-1|.
TGCAGTGCTAGTGATGCCGGCGGGGCAACAGATACGCAGTATTTT
CSASDAGGATDTQYF
>TRBJ1-4|many|TRBV20-1|.
TGCAGTGCTATTGATAGGAGTAAGGGTGAAAAACTGTTTTTT
CSAIDRSKGEKLFF
>TRBJ1-2|once|TRBV12-3/TRBV12-4|.
TGTGCCAGCCGTTTTTTGGAAAATGGCTACACCTTC
CASRFLENGYTF
>TRBJ2-3|many|TRBV27|.
TGTGCCAGCAGTTTATTCAGCAGCCTCACAGATACGCAGTATTTT
CASSLFSSLTDTQYF
>TRBJ2-2|few|TRBV12-3/TRBV12-4|.
TGTGCCAGCAGTTTATCGGGCAGGTACACCGGGGAGCTGTTTTTT
CASSLSGRYTGELFF
>TRBJ2-5|many|TRBV24-1|TRBD1
TGTGCCACCAGTGGCACTAGACAGGGTACCGGAGAGACCCAGTACTTC
CATSGTRQGTGETQYF
>TRBJ2-6|many|TRBV9|.
TGTGCCAGCAGCGTGAGAACAGGGTCTGGGGCCAACGTCCTGACTTTC
CASSVRTGSGANVLTF
>TRBJ1-2|many|TRBV5-6|.
TGTGCCAGCAACTTGCCGGGACTTCAATATGGCTACACCTTC
CASNLPGLQYGYTF
>TRBJ2-3|.|TRBV5-1|TRBD1
TGCGCCAGCAGGGGACAGAGCCAAAGCACAGATACGCAGTATTTT
CASRGQSQSTDTQYF
>TRBJ1-1|many|TRBV10-3|TRBD1
TGTGCCATCAGTGAAGGGACAGGCCAGGGAGCTTTCTTT
CAISEGTGQGAFF
>TRBJ1-1|many|TRBV4-2|.
TGTGCCAGCAGCCAAGATTCGGCGAACACTGAAGCTTTCTTT
CASSQDSANTEAFF
>TRBJ2-7|many|TRBV6-5|TRBD1
TGTGCCAGCAGTCACTCGGACAGGTCGTACGAGCAGTACTTC
CASSHSDRSYEQYF
>TRBJ2-1|many|TRBV28|TRBD1
TGTGCCAGCAGTTTTCGGGACAGGAGGAATGAGCAGTTCTTC
CASSFRDRRNEQFF
>TRBJ2-3|.|TRBV7-6|.
TGTGCCAGCAGCTACGGGGACGCAGATACGCAGTATTTT
CASSYGDADTQYF
>TRBJ2-1|many|TRBV7-2|.
TGTGCCAGCAGCTCCCGTATACGGGGCAGGCATGAGCAGTTCTTC
CASSSRIRGRHEQFF
>TRBJ2-2|many|TRBV12-3/TRBV12-4|TRBD1
TGTGCCAGCAGCGGGACAGGGGAAACCGGGGAGCTGTTTTTT
CASSGTGETGELFF
>TRBJ1-2|many|TRBV7-2|.
TGTGCCAGCAGCTTAGTTGGAGGTTTTAGCTATGGCTACACCTTC
CASSLVGGFSYGYTF
>TRBJ2-1|many|TRBV28|TRBD1
TGTGCCAGCAGGAGCATTACAGGGGCCTCCTACAATGAGCAGTTCTTC
CASRSITGASYNEQFF
>TRBJ2-7|many|TRBV27|.
TGTGCCAGCAGTTTATCTGGCTCTAGCTCCTACGAGCAGTACTTC
CASSLSGSSSYEQYF
>TRBJ2-6|few|TRBV5-1|TRBD1
TGCGCCAGCAGCTTGCCTCCGGGACAGGGAGCGGGGGCCAACGTCCTGACTTTC
CASSLPPGQGAGANVLTF